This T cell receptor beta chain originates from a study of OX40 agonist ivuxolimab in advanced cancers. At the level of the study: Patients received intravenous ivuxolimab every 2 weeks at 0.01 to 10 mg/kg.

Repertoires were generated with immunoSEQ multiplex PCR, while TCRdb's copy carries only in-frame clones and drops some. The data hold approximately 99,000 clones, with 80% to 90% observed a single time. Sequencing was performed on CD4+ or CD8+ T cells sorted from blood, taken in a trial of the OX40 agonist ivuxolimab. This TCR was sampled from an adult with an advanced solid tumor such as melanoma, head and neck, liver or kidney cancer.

The CDR3 DNA follows: TGCGCCAGCAGCTCAATTCTTACAGATACGCAGTATTTT. This sequence encodes CASSSILTDTQYF. The chain carries TRBV5-1 and TRBJ2-3; no definite D call. Trimming took off 3 bases at V and 3 bases at J, with 8 bases between the two ends. Germline V lookup: CDR1 SGHRS, CDR2 YFSETQ. CDR3 length equals 13 residues.